This TCR beta chain originates from a study of Ad26.COV2.S vaccination and SARS-CoV-2 variants (dated by TCRdb to 2020 to 2023). In terms of the full investigation: Vaccine-arm donors came from COV1001, a multicentre, randomized, double-blind, placebo-controlled phase I-IIa trial of Ad26.COV2.S in healthy adults. Investigators did not know the trial group allocation while performing experiments and assessing outcomes. A total of around 32 samples were included in the TCR-sequenced set, comprising 19 Ad26.COV2.S vaccine recipients, 5 placebo recipients and 8 SARS-CoV-2 convalescent individuals. Participants in the trial were split at random into five groups of five each, receiving low-dose or high-dose Ad26.COV2.S once or twice, or else placebo on both occasions. Sequencing of the TCRbeta repertoire served to evaluate the specificity and breadth of SARS-CoV-2-reactive T cell receptors following Ad26.COV2.S vaccination. Dosing of Ad26.COV2.S was intramuscular, at either 5x10^10 or 1x10^11 viral particles, delivered as one shot or as two shots spaced 56 days apart. The research as a whole found: It was noted by the authors that total T cell responses may have been underestimated by the TCR breadth and depth analyses. Comparable non-spike TCR breadth was observed between vaccine and placebo recipients, consistent with only spike being contained in the vaccine. After vaccination, substantial breadth of spike-specific CD8+ and CD4+ T cell responses was reported. Compared with placebo recipients, Ad26.COV2.S recipients showed higher spike-specific TCR breadth (P = 0.0014). The study lacked the statistical power to compare responses across vaccine doses or regimens.

As regards this clone: It has no known antigen specificity. Base-call qualities are not available, and no considerably larger clone is one nucleotide away.

Explained via the paper, the treatment or condition label denotes: over 15 received Ad26.COV2.S at low or high dose, single or two shots; 5 received placebo; per-sample allocation not given. For vaccine and placebo recipients, repertoires were sequenced using samples collected on day 63 after the first injection. Between 29 July and 7 August 2020, Cohort 1b enrolled around 24 adults aged 18-55 years at one site in Boston, USA. Ad26.COV2.S was a replication-incompetent adenovirus type 26 vector that expressed a prefusion-stabilized SARS-CoV-2 spike protein derived from the original Wuhan strain. TCRbeta CDR3 regions were sequenced with the immunoSEQ Assay. After extraction, genomic DNA underwent amplification by bias-controlled multiplex PCR, followed by high-throughput sequencing. The study's own analysis went as follows. To quantify the absolute abundance of every unique TCRbeta CDR3 region, sequences were collapsed and filtered. T cell fraction was estimated by normalizing TCRbeta template counts to usable DNA, with usable DNA measured through amplification of reference genes found in all nucleated cells. Repertoire TCRs were annotated as SARS-CoV-2-specific when V gene, CDR3 amino acid sequence and J gene were exactly matched to a known reactive TCR set. MIRA supplied the reference SARS-CoV-2 TCR set, which was filtered for enrichment in COVID-19-positive ImmuneCODE repertoires so that public or cross-reactive TCRs were removed. Drawing on the MIRA antigens, annotated TCRs were analysed further at the level of specific ORF or position within ORF. Depth was the summed frequency of annotated unique rearrangements, while breadth was defined as annotated unique rearrangements over total unique productive rearrangements. Two-sided Wilcoxon rank-sum tests were applied when comparing TCR breadth between groups. The immuneACCESS repertoire file appears here via TCRdb, limited to in-frame rearrangements. These files lack a portion of the clones; in checked studies, under half of the deficit traces to unresolved V genes, and the cause of the others is not known. The V and J calls and clone size were taken over from that table, and D and trimming were inferred from the DNA. The sample includes over 450,000 clones, with roughly 87% observed a single time. The leading ten clones occupy around 1.8% of the sample.

At the junction V is shortened by 3 bases and J by 8 bases, with 10 bases in between. The CDR3 holds 12 amino acids from the cysteine to the phenylalanine. The CDR3 DNA has 36 bases and is translated from base 1. Per the germline V gene (reference sequence), SEHNR is the CDR1 and FQNEAQ is the CDR2. The origin of this receptor is a person between 18 and 60 years old who received the Ad26.COV2.S COVID-19 vaccine or a placebo. This sequence uses TRBV7-9 and TRBJ1-2, with the D gene uncertain. Sequenced here: peripheral blood, sampled in a trial of Ad26.COV2.S vaccine versus placebo. In nucleotides, the sequence is TGTGCCAGCAGCTTTCAAGGACGCGGCTACACCTTC. This translates into CASSFQGRGYTF.